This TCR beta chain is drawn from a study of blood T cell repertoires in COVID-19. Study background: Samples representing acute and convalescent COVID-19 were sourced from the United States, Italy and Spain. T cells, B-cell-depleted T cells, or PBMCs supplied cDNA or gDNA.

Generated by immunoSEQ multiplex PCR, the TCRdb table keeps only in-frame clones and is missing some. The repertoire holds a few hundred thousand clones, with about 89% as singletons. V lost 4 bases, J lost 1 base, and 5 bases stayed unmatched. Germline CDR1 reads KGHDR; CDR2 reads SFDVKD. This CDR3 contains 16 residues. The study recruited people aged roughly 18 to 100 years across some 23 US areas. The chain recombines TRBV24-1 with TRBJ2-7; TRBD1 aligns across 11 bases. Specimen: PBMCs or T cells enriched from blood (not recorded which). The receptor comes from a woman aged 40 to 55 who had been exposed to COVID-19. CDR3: CATSEPDRGQSYEQYF. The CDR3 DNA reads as TGTGCCACCAGTGAGCCGGACAGGGGGCAGTCCTACGAGCAGTACTTC.